The sequence of this T cell receptor beta chain was determined in a study of control samples from healthy donors and cancer patients. V gave up 4 bases and J gave up 10 bases, with 16 bases separating them. CDR3 length: 13 residues. Germline CDR1 reads SGHDN; CDR2 reads FVKESK. Generated by immunoSEQ multiplex PCR, the TCRdb table keeps only in-frame clones and is missing some. The sample has 150,000 to 200,000 clones; roughly 89% are singletons. Sequenced material: blood. The V and J genes are TRBV14 and TRBJ1-2, with D possibly matching TRBD1 (5 bases). This clonotype was obtained from a woman between 45 and 65 years old in good health. CDR3 residues: CASSRMTAGDYTF. As DNA, the CDR3 is TGTGCCAGCAGCCGGATGACAGCCGGGGACTACACCTTC.